A single sample gave rise to the 25 T cell receptor beta chains below, sequenced in a study of blood T cell repertoires in COVID-19. TCRdb keeps only in-frame clones here, not all; method: immunoSEQ multiplex PCR. The data hold about 97,000 clones, with 87% observed a single time. Specimen: peripheral blood. These receptors came from a man aged 45-65 years with active COVID-19.

The chain links TRBV5-5 to TRBJ2-3, with 10 bases fitting TRBD2. This CDR3 has 16 amino acids. The ends lost 2 bases at V and 2 bases at J; junction bases unmatched: 5. CDR1 and CDR2 (germline): SGHKS, YYEKEE (reference sequence). This CDR3 reads CASSLAGGIATDTQYF. The CDR3 DNA reads TGTGCCAGCAGCTTAGCGGGGGGGATCGCCACAGATACGCAGTATTTT.

This sequence joins TRBV3-1 (or the pseudogene TRBV3-2) and TRBJ1-2; D is undetermined. Trimming pared 1 base from V and 5 bases from J, leaving 17 bases between. CDR1 LGHDT and CDR2 YNNKEL come from the germline V gene (reference sequence). The CDR3 loop spans 16 amino acids. The CDR3 here is CASSQGFSGTGYGYTF. CDR3 nucleotides: TGTGCCAGCAGCCAAGGGTTCTCGGGTACGGGGTATGGCTACACCTTC.

The chain's CDR3 is CASSQMGKDRVYGYTF. DNA for the CDR3: TGTGCCAGCAGCCAAATGGGCAAGGACAGGGTCTATGGCTACACCTTC. This chain joins TRBV14 and TRBJ1-2; 8 bases agree with TRBD1. The length of the CDR3 is 16 residues. V lost 2 bases and J lost 4; bases outside the gene matches: 9. Germline V gene data show CDR1 as SGHDN and CDR2 as FVKESK.

J is TRBJ2-3 and V is TRBV4-3; possibly TRBD1 for D (6 bases). The germline V gene has CDR1 LGHNA and CDR2 YSLEER. CDR3 length: 17 amino acids. V was shortened by 0 bases and J by 5 bases, with 18 bases between the two germline ends. This CDR3 reads CASSQDRSQVQGDTQYF. CDR3 nucleotides: TGCGCCAGCAGCCAAGATCGTAGTCAGGTACAGGGAGATACGCAGTATTTT.

J is TRBJ2-3 and V is TRBV4-1; 7 positions agree with TRBD2. After removal of 4 bases from V and 1 base from J, the junction contained 14 bases not matched to a gene. The germline CDR1 and CDR2 sequences are MGHRA and YSYEKL. The CDR3 runs to 18 residues. Here the CDR3 DNA reads TGCGCCAGCAGCCTGGGGGGGGTATTAACCGACCGCACAGATACGCAGTATTTT. It yields the protein CASSLGGVLTDRTDTQYF.

This clone is medium-sized in the sample. The CDR3 DNA sequence: TGTGCCAGCAGCCCATTGCTTAGGGGCGTGGTCGGCTACACCTTC. This gives the protein CASSPLLRGVVGYTF. The rearrangement joins TRBV7-9 to TRBJ1-2; D is possibly TRBD1 (5 bases). Germline V gene lookup returns CDR1 SEHNR and CDR2 FQNEAQ (reference sequence). V was shortened by 5 bases and J by 8 bases, with 21 bases between the two germline ends. CDR3 length: 15 amino acids.

The rearrangement links TRBV4-1 to TRBJ1-1, with D tentatively TRBD1 (6 bases). Trimming took off 3 bases at V and 1 base at J, with 21 bases between the two ends. The CDR3 has 18 amino acids. Looked up from germline, CDR1 is MGHRA and CDR2 is YSYEKL. This chain's CDR3 is CASSHPGPFTGQNTEAFF. CDR3 nucleotides: TGCGCCAGCAGCCACCCAGGACCCTTCACAGGGCAGAACACTGAAGCTTTCTTT.

The CDR3 is CASSPGQGQVGYGYTF. Here the CDR3 DNA reads TGTGCCAGCAGCCCGGGACAGGGTCAGGTGGGCTATGGCTACACCTTC. The J gene is TRBJ1-2, the V gene TRBV5-8; 9 positions match TRBD1. Losses at the gene ends were 4 bases for V and 4 bases for J; bases not matched to a gene: 11. The CDR3 contains 16 residues. The germline V gene has CDR1 SGHTS and CDR2 YDEGEE.

J is TRBJ2-3 and V is TRBV5-1; 10 bases line up with TRBD2. Germline V CDR1 and CDR2: SGHRS, YFSETQ. The CDR3 sequence is 16 residues long. V shed 4 bases and J 2 bases; nucleotides not matched to a gene: 7. CDR3 loop: CASSTRTSGTTDTQYF. The CDR3 bases are TGCGCCAGCAGCACCCGGACTAGCGGAACCACAGATACGCAGTATTTT. The complete variable domain, with remaining parts taken from reference TRBV5-1 and TRBJ2-3, reads KAGVTQTPRYLIKTRGQQVTLSCSPISGHRSVSWYQQTPGQGLQFLFEYFSETQRNKGNFPGRFSGRQFSNSRSEMNVSTLELGDSALYLCASSTRTSGTTDTQYFGPGTRLTVL.

The chain has TRBV29-1 and TRBJ1-1; tentative D call: TRBD1 (5 bases). This CDR3 has 13 amino acids. The V end lost 7 bases, the J end lost 1 base, and 13 bases lay between the germline ends. The germline gives CDR1 SQVTM, CDR2 ANQGSEA. This CDR3 reads CSARGGGNTEAFF. The CDR3 DNA reads as TGCAGCGCACGGGGCGGGGGGAACACTGAAGCTTTCTTT. Based on the CDR3 plus reference TRBV29-1 and TRBJ1-1, the full variable domain is SAVISQKPSRDICQRGTSLTIQCQVDSQVTMMFWYRQQPGQSLTLIATANQGSEATYESGFVIDKFPISRPNLTFSTLTVSNMSPEDSSIYLCSARGGGNTEAFFGQGTRLTVV.

The chain recombines TRBV19 with TRBJ1-1; 9 bases agree with TRBD1. Germline V gene sequence: CDR1 LNHDA, CDR2 SQIVND (reference sequence). Unmatched junction bases numbered 9, after V lost 5 bases and J lost 5 bases. The CDR3 totals 15 residues. Here the CDR3 reads CASSSRGQGNTEAFF. Here the CDR3 DNA reads TGTGCCAGTAGTTCCCGGGGACAGGGCAATACTGAAGCTTTCTTT.

The rearrangement uses TRBV7-2 and TRBJ1-6; no clear D gene. The germline V gene has CDR1 SGHTA and CDR2 FQGNSA. The CDR3 consists of 14 residues. Trimming shortened V by 5 bases and J by 6 bases, and 11 bases separated the two germline ends. The CDR3 nucleotides read TGTGCCAGCAGCCTCAGAAACACTAATTCACCCCTCCACTTT. Translated: CASSLRNTNSPLHF.

Many counts were recorded for this clone. The V gene is TRBV13, the J gene TRBJ2-2; 8 bases line up with TRBD1. In germline, CDR1 is PRHDT, CDR2 FYEKMQ (reference sequence). The CDR3 contains 14 residues. With V trimmed by 8 bases and J by 2 bases, 4 bases remained unmatched. CDR3 residues: CASGGQVNTGELFF. The DNA for the CDR3 is TGTGCCAGCGGGGGACAGGTTAACACCGGGGAGCTGTTTTTT.

The rearrangement links TRBV14 to TRBJ1-4; D not resolved. Trimming took off 0 bases at V and 2 bases at J, with 13 bases between the two ends. This CDR3 has 17 amino acids. Germline CDR1 is SGHDN and CDR2 is FVKESK. CDR3 in amino acids: CASSQEVRRGTNEKLFF. The DNA of the CDR3 is TGTGCCAGCAGCCAAGAAGTCCGAAGAGGCACTAATGAAAAACTGTTTTTT. Looking up the rest from reference TRBV14 and TRBJ1-4 gives the full variable domain: EAGVTQFPSHSVIEKGQTVTLRCDPISGHDNLYWYRRVMGKEIKFLLHFVKESKQDESGMPNNRFLAERTGGTYSTLKVQPAELEDSGVYFCASSQEVRRGTNEKLFFGSGTQLSVL.

This rearrangement joins TRBV7-2 to TRBJ1-1; possibly TRBD1 for D (5 bases). The CDR3 has 15 residues. V was shortened by 5 bases and J by 0 bases, with 13 bases between the two germline ends. The germline CDR1 and CDR2 sequences are SGHTA and FQGNSA. This CDR3 is CASSANIGVNTEAFF. CDR3 nucleotides: TGTGCCAGCAGCGCCAACATAGGGGTGAACACTGAAGCTTTCTTT.

This chain joins TRBV7-2 and TRBJ2-7, with 10 positions matching TRBD2. Germline V lookup: CDR1 SGHTA, CDR2 FQGNSA. The trim removed 2 bases at V and 2 bases at J, leaving 3 bases unmatched. The CDR3 covers 15 residues. The CDR3 reads CASSLILAGTYEQYF. The DNA for the CDR3 is TGTGCCAGCAGCTTAATACTAGCGGGAACCTACGAGCAGTACTTC.

The CDR3 sequence is CASSLILGRPNEQFF. CDR3 DNA sequence: TGTGCCAGCAGCTTAATCCTCGGCAGGCCGAATGAGCAGTTCTTC. V gene TRBV11-1 combines with J gene TRBJ2-1; D unclear. Germline CDR1 and CDR2: SGHAT and FQDESV (reference sequence). The V end lost 2 bases, the J end lost 7 bases, and 15 bases lay between the germline ends. The CDR3 has 15 residues.

The gene calls are TRBV29-1 and TRBJ1-2; D is possibly TRBD1 (5 bases). The germline CDR1 and CDR2 sequences are SQVTM and ANQGSEA. Trimming pared 4 bases from V and 5 bases from J, leaving 11 bases between. The CDR3 is made up of 12 amino acids. This CDR3 reads CSVAGLYYGYTF. CDR3 bases: TGCAGCGTTGCAGGGCTTTATTATGGCTACACCTTC.

Here the CDR3 DNA reads TGTGCCAGCAGTGAAGCGCTTCGGGGGGGCACTGAAGCTTTCTTT. Protein product: CASSEALRGGTEAFF. This sequence joins TRBV2 and TRBJ1-1, with D possibly TRBD1 on 5 matching bases. The V gene's germline CDR1 is SNHLY and CDR2 FYNNEI. The CDR3 runs to 15 residues. Trimming took off 0 bases at V and 4 bases at J, with 12 bases between the two ends.

The chain carries TRBV10-3 and TRBJ2-2, with 11 bases lining up with TRBD2. Germline trimming cut 0 bases from V and 3 bases from J; bases unmatched to any gene: 6. In germline, CDR1 is ENHRY, CDR2 SYGVKD. The CDR3 extends over 18 amino acids. CDR3 protein: CAISESPGLAEYTGELFF. CDR3 nucleotide sequence: TGTGCCATCAGTGAGTCGCCGGGACTAGCGGAGTACACCGGGGAGCTGTTTTTT.

The rearrangement joins TRBV5-1 to TRBJ2-5; 8 positions match TRBD2. J was trimmed by 11 bases and V by 4 bases; bases with no gene match: 10. CDR1 and CDR2 from the germline V gene are SGHRS and YFSETQ. The CDR3 has 13 amino acids. CDR3 coding DNA: TGCGCCAGCAGCACTAGCGGCCTAGATAGGCAGTACTTC. It translates to CASSTSGLDRQYF.

V is TRBV5-1 and J is TRBJ2-3; D is perhaps TRBD2 (6 bases). Germline CDR1 reads SGHRS; CDR2 reads YFSETQ. The CDR3 has 14 residues. The V end lost 7 bases, the J end lost 0 bases, and 12 bases lay between the germline ends. CDR3 DNA: TGCGCCAGCGGGGAGGTAGCAAGCACAGATACGCAGTATTTT. Encoded protein: CASGEVASTDTQYF.

The V gene is TRBV5-1, the J gene TRBJ2-5; D remains unclear. This CDR3 has 13 amino acids. Trimming took off 4 bases at V and 3 bases at J, with 10 bases between the two ends. In germline, CDR1 is SGHRS, CDR2 YFSETQ. The chain's CDR3 is CASSLLGEETQYF. The CDR3 DNA reads TGCGCCAGCAGCCTCCTAGGTGAAGAGACCCAGTACTTC.

The chain employs TRBV5-6 and TRBJ2-7; the match to TRBD2 covers 13 bases. V shed 4 bases and J 3 bases; nucleotides not matched to a gene: 4. CDR1 and CDR2 (germline): SGHDT, YYEEEE. The length of the CDR3 is 15 residues. The CDR3 bases are TGTGCCAGCAGCACGCGACTAGCGGGGGGCTACGAGCAGTACTTC. This codes for CASSTRLAGGYEQYF.

The V and J genes are TRBV5-1 and TRBJ2-5; tentative D call: TRBD1 (5 bases). V lost 6 bases, J lost 4 bases, and 16 bases lay in between. The CDR3 contains 14 residues. Germline values: CDR1 SGHRS, CDR2 YFSETQ. The CDR3 sequence is CASKKGQARETQYF. CDR3 nucleotide sequence: TGCGCCAGCAAAAAAGGACAAGCGCGAGAGACCCAGTACTTC.